This TCR beta chain derives from a study of cytomegalovirus exposure and HLA in healthy donors. Comments on this clone: Antigen: not known.

The PCR made use of 60 Vbeta and 13 Jbeta primers. Some clones are missing from TCRdb's copy, which holds only in-frame ones; the method was immunoSEQ multiplex PCR. The sample holds a few hundred thousand clones, roughly 79% seen once. Germline V gene sequence: CDR1 SGHDT, CDR2 YYEEEE. Trimming cost V 3 bases and J 0 bases, with 10 bases left between them. This CDR3 is built from 14 residues. Overall study results and limits: Follow-up analysis later connected one missense variant in DCLRE1C with trimming of TCR beta V- and J-genes. Most TCR beta V segments were productive about 90% or about 30% of the time in an earlier analysis. Upon later analysis, HLA-associated TCR beta chains proved more clonally expanded than other, equally common chains.

This TCR came from a man aged 18 to 29 in good health and CMV-seronegative. V and J are TRBV5-6 and TRBJ2-7; no clear D. The sequenced sample was PBMCs. CDR3 nucleotides: TGTGCCAGCAGCTCGGTAGGAGCCTCCTACGAGCAGTACTTC. It yields the protein CASSSVGASYEQYF. The full variable domain, with the rest looked up from reference TRBV5-6 and TRBJ2-7, is DAGVTQSPTHLIKTRGQQVTLRCSPKSGHDTVSWYQQALGQGPQFIFQYYEEEERQRGNFPDRFSGHQFPNYSSELNVNALLLGDSALYLCASSSVGASYEQYFGPGTRLTVT.